Below, one TCR beta chain is given with its context. The V and J ends lost 8 bases and 0 bases respectively, with 14 bases between them. Germline V gene sequence: CDR1 MNHNY, CDR2 SVGAGI (reference sequence). The CDR3 runs to 14 residues. This sample was taken from a study of coeliac disease. Produced via immunoSEQ multiplex PCR; TCRdb's table is partial and in-frame only. The sample includes several thousand clones, around three fifths of them seen just once. J is TRBJ2-7 and V is TRBV6-6, with D perhaps TRBD2 (6 bases). The sample consisted of intraepithelial lymphocytes from the gut. This clonotype originated in an older woman with celiac disease. CDR3 protein: CASLRAGSSYEQYF. The CDR3 nucleotides read TGTGCCAGCCTACGGGCGGGAAGCTCCTACGAGCAGTACTTC.